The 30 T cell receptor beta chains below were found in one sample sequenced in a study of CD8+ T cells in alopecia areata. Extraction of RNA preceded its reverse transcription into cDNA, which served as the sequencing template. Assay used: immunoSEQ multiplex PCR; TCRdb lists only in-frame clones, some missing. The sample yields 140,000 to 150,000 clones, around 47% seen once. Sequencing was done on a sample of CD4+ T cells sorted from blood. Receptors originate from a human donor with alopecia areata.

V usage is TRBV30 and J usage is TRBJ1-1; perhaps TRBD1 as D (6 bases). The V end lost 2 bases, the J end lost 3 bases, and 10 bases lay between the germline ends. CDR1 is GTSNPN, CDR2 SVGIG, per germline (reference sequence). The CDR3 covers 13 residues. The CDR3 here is CAWSPRGYTEAFF. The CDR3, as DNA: TGTGCCTGGAGTCCCAGGGGTTACACTGAAGCTTTCTTT.

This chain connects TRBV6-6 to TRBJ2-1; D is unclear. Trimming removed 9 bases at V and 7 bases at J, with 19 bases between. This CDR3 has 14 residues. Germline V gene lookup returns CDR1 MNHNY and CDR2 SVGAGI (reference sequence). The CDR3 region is CASSSPSLGNEQFF. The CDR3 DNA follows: TGTGCCAGTAGCTCTCCCTCCCTCGGGAATGAGCAGTTCTTC.

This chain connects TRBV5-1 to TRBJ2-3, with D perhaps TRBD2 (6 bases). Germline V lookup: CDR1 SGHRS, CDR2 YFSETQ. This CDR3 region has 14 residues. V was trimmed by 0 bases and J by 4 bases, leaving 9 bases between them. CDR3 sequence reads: CASSLARGSDTQYF. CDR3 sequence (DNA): TGCGCCAGCAGCTTGGCCCGGGGGTCAGATACGCAGTATTTT.

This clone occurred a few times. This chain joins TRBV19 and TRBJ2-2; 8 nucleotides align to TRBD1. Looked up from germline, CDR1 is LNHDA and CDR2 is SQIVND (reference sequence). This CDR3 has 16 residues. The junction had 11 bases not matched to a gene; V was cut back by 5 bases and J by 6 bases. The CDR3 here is CASSRNGQGGAGELFF. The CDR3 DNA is TGTGCCAGTAGTCGGAACGGACAGGGAGGAGCCGGGGAGCTGTTTTTT. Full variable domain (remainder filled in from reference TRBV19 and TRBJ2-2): DGGITQSPKYLFRKEGQNVTLSCEQNLNHDAMYWYRQDPGQGLRLIYYSQIVNDFQKGDIAEGYSVSREKKESFPLTVTSAQKNPTAFYLCASSRNGQGGAGELFFGEGSRLTVL.

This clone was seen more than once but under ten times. The CDR3 reads CSVCGQANTGELFF. CDR3 nucleotides: TGCAGCGTTTGTGGACAGGCGAACACCGGGGAGCTGTTTTTT. This rearrangement joins TRBV29-1 to TRBJ2-2, with TRBD1 matching over 7 bases. Trimming took 5 bases from V and 0 from J; bases not matched to a gene: 3. The CDR3 runs 14 residues. CDR1 and CDR2 (germline): SQVTM, ANQGSEA.

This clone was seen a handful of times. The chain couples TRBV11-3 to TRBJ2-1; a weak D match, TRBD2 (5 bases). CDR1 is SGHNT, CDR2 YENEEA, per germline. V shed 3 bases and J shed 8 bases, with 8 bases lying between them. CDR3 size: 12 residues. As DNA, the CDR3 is TGTGCCAGCAGCTTCACCGGGGATGAGCAGTTCTTC. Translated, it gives CASSFTGDEQFF.

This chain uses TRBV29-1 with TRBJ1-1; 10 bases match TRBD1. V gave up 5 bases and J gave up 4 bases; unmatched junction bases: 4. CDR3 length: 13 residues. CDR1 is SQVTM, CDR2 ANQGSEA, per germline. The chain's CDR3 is CSVKGQGSTEAFF. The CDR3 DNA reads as TGCAGCGTTAAGGGACAGGGGTCCACTGAAGCTTTCTTT.

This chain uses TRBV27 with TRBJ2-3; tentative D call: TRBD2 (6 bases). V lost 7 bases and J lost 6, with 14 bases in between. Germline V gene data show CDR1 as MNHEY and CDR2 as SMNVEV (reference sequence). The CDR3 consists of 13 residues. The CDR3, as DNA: TGTGCCAGCACCCCGCGGGGTGGGGATACGCAGTATTTT. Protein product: CASTPRGGDTQYF.

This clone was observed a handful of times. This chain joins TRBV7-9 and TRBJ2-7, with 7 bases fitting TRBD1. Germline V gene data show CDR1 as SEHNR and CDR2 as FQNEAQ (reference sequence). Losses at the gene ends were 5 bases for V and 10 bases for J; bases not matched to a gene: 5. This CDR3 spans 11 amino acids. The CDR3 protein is CASSRTGVQYF. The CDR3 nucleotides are TGTGCCAGCAGCCGCACAGGGGTACAGTACTTC.

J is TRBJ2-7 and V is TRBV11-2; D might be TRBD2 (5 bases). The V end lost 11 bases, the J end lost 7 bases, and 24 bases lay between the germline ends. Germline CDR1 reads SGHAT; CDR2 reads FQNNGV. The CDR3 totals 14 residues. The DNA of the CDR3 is TGTGCCTGTAAACCGGCCCTAGCTTTTTGGGAGCAGTACTTC. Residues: CACKPALAFWEQYF.

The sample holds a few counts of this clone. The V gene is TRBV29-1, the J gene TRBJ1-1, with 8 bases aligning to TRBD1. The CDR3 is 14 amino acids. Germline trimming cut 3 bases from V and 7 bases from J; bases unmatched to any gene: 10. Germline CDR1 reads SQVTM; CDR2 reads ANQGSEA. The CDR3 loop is CSVDRGPLAGEAFF. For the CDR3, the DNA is TGCAGCGTTGACAGGGGGCCTTTGGCCGGTGAAGCTTTCTTT.

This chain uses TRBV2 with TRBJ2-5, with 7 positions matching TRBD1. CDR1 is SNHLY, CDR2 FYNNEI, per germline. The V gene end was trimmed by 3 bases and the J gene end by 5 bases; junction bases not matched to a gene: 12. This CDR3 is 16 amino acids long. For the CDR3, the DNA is TGTGCCAGCAGTGATTCGTCCCCAGGGGGAATGGAGACCCAGTACTTC. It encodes CASSDSSPGGMETQYF.

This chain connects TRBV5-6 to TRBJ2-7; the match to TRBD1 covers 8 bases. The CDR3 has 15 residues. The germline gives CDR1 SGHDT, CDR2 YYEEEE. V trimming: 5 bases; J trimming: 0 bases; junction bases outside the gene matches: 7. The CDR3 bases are TGTGCCAGCAGGAGGGGACAGGTCAACTCCTACGAGCAGTACTTC. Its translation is CASRRGQVNSYEQYF.

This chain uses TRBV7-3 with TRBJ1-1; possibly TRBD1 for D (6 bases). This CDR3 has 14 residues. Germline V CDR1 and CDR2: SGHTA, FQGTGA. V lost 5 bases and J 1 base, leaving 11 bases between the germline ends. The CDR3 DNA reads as TGTGCCAGCAGCCCCGGGACAACGAACACTGAAGCTTTCTTT. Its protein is CASSPGTTNTEAFF.

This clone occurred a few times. The CDR3 is CASSPISPTRGETQYF. The CDR3 coding sequence is TGTGCCAGCTCACCAATTTCCCCCACGCGGGGGGAGACCCAGTACTTC. This rearrangement joins TRBV18 to TRBJ2-5, with 7 nucleotides matching TRBD2. CDR1 KGHSH and CDR2 LQKENI come from the germline V gene. The CDR3 totals 16 residues. Germline trimming cut 2 bases from V and 5 bases from J; bases unmatched to any gene: 11.

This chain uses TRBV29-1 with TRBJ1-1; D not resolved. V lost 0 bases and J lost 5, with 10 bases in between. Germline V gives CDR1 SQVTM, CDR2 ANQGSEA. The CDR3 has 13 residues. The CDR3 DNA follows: TGCAGCGTTGAAGATCAGGAGGATACTGAAGCTTTCTTT. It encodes CSVEDQEDTEAFF.

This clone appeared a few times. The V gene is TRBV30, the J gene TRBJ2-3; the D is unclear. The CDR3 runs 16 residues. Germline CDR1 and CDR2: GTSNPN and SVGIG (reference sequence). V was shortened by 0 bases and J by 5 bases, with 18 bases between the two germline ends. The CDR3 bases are TGTGCCTGGAGTGTCACGAGAGCAGTAGGGAAAGATACGCAGTATTTT. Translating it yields CAWSVTRAVGKDTQYF.

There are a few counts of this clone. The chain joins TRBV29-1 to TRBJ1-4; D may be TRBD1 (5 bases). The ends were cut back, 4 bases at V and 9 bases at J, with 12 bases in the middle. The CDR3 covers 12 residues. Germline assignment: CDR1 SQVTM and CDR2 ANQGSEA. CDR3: CSVGVVGQKLFF. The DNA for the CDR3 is TGCAGCGTTGGGGTAGTGGGGCAAAAACTGTTTTTT.

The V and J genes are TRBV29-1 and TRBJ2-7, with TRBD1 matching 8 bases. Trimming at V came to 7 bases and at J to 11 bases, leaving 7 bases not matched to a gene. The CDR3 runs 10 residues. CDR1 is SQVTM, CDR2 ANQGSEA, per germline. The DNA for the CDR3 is TGCAGCGCCAAGGACAGGGTTGAGTACTTC. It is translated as CSAKDRVEYF.

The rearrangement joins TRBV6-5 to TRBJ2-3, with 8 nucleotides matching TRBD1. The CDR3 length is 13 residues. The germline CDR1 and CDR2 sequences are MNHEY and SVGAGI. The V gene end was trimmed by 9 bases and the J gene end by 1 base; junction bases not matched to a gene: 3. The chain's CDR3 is CASGQGGTDTQYF. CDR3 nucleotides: TGTGCCAGTGGACAGGGCGGCACAGATACGCAGTATTTT.

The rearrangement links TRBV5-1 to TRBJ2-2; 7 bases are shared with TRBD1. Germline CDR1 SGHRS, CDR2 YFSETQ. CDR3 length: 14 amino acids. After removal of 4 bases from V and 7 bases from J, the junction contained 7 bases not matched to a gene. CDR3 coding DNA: TGCGCCAGCAGCAGGACAGGCGCTAGCGGGGAGCTGTTTTTT. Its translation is CASSRTGASGELFF.

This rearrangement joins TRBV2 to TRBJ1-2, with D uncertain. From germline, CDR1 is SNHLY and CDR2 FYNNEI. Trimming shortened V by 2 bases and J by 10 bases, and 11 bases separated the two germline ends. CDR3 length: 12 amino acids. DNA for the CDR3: TGTGCCAGCAGTGAACTGAGCACCCACTACACCTTC. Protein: CASSELSTHYTF.

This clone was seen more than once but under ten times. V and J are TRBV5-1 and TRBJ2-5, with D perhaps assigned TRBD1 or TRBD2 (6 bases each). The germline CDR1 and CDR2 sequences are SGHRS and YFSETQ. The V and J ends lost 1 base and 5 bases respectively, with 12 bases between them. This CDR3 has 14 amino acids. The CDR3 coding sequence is TGCGCCAGCAGCTTGAGGGGGGCGGAGGAGACCCAGTACTTC. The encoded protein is CASSLRGAEETQYF.

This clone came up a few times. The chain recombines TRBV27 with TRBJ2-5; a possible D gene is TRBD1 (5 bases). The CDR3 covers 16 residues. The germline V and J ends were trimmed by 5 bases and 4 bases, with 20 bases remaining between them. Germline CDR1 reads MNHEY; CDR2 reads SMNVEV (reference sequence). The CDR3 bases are TGTGCCAGCAGTACAAAAGCCAGGGTTACGGGAGAGACCCAGTACTTC. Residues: CASSTKARVTGETQYF.

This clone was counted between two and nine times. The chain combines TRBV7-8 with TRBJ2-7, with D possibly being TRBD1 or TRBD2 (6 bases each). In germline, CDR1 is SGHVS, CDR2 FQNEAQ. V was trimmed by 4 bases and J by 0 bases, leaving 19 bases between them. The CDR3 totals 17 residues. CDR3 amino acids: CASSSPGGGRPSYEQYF. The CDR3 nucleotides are TGTGCCAGCAGCTCCCCAGGTGGGGGGCGCCCCTCCTACGAGCAGTACTTC.

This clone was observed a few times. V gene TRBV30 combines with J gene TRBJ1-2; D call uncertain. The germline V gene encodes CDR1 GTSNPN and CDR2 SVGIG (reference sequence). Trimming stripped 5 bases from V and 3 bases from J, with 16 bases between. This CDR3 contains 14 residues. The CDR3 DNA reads TGTGCCTGGGCCAACACCAGGAGAGACTATGGCTACACCTTC. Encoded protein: CAWANTRRDYGYTF. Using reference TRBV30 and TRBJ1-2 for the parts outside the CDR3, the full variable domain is SQTIHQWPATLVQPVGSPLSLECTVEGTSNPNLYWYRQAAGRGLQLLFYSVGIGQISSEVPQNLSASRPQDRQFILSSKKLLLSDSGFYLCAWANTRRDYGYTFGSGTRLTVV.

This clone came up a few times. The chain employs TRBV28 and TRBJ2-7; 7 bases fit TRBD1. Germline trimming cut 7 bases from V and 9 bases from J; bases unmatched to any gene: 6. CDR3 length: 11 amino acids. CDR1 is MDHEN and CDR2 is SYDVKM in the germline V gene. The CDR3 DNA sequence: TGTGCCAGCACAGGGGGTTTAGGGCAGTACTTC. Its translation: CASTGGLGQYF.

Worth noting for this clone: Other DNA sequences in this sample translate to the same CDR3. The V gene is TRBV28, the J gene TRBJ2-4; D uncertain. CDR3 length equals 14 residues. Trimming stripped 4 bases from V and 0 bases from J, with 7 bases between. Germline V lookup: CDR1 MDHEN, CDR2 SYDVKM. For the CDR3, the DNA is TGTGCCAGCAGTTCGGGCGGAGCCAAAAACATTCAGTACTTC. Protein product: CASSSGGAKNIQYF.

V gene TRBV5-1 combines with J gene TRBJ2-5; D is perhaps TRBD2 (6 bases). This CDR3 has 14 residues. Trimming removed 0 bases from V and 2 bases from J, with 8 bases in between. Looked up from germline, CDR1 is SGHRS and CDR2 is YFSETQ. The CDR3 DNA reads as TGCGCCAGCAGCTTGGGACTAGGGCAAGAGACCCAGTACTTC. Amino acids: CASSLGLGQETQYF.

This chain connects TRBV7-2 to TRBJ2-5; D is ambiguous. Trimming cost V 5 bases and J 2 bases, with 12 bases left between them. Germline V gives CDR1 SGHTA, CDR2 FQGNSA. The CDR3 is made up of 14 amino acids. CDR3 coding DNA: TGTGCCAGCAGCGCCACACGGGCTCAAGAGACCCAGTACTTC. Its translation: CASSATRAQETQYF.